This TCR beta chain emerged from a study of blood T cell repertoires in COVID-19. Study background: The United States, Italy and Spain provided the acute and convalescent COVID-19 samples. Sources were T cells, B-cell-depleted T cells, or PBMCs; the material itself was cDNA or gDNA.

Trimming stripped 9 bases from V and 0 bases from J, with 3 bases between. Germline V gene data show CDR1 as MDHEN and CDR2 as SYDVKM. The CDR3 is 12 amino acids. Original processing methods: Estimates of nucleated cell counts were drawn from the amplification of reference gene primers. The assay was immunoSEQ multiplex PCR, and TCRdb's table has in-frame clones only and misses some. Clonal size and the V and J genes are those of that table, whereas D and trimming came from the DNA. The data show some 290,000 clones, with around 78% seen just once and around 4.5% held by the top ten. The TCR originated in a man aged 55 to 69 who had recovered from COVID-19. Source material: peripheral blood. This chain links TRBV28 with TRBJ2-6; unclear D gene. The CDR3 nucleotides are TGTGCCAGTTACTCTGGGGCCAACGTCCTGACTTTC. It codes for CASYSGANVLTF.